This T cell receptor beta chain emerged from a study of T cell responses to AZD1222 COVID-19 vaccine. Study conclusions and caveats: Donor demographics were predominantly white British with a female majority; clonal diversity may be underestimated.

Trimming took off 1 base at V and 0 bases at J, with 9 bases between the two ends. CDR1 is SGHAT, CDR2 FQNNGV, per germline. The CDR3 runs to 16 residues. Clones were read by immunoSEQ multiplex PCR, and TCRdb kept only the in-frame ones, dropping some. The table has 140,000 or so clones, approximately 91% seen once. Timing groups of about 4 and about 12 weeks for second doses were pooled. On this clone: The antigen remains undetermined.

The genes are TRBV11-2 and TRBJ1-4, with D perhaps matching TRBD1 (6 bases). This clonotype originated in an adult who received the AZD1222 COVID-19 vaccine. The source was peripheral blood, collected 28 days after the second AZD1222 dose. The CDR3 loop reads CASSLGDTATNEKLFF. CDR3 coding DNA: TGTGCCAGCAGCTTAGGGGACACGGCAACTAATGAAAAACTGTTTTTT.